This T cell receptor beta chain is from a study of blood T cell repertoires in COVID-19. Study background: Researchers got acute and convalescent COVID-19 samples from the United States, Italy and Spain. Nucleic acid was either cDNA or gDNA, and it came from T cells, B-cell-depleted T cells, or PBMCs.

TCRdb's table, derived via immunoSEQ multiplex PCR, lists solely in-frame clones and lacks some. The sample has more than 150,000 clones, roughly 90% seen once; the top ten hold 0.6% to 0.8%. J lost 4 bases, V lost 0 bases, and 7 bases had no gene match. Per the germline V gene, CDR1 is MGHRA and CDR2 is YSYEKL. The CDR3 consists of 18 residues. The clonotype was recovered from a man between 50 and 59 years old with acute or convalescent COVID-19. Sequencing was carried out using peripheral blood. The rearrangement joins TRBV4-1 to TRBJ2-6, with 9 positions matching TRBD1. The CDR3: CASSQEQGALLGANVLTF. CDR3 in DNA: TGCGCCAGCAGCCAAGAACAGGGGGCCTTACTAGGGGCCAACGTCCTGACTTTC.